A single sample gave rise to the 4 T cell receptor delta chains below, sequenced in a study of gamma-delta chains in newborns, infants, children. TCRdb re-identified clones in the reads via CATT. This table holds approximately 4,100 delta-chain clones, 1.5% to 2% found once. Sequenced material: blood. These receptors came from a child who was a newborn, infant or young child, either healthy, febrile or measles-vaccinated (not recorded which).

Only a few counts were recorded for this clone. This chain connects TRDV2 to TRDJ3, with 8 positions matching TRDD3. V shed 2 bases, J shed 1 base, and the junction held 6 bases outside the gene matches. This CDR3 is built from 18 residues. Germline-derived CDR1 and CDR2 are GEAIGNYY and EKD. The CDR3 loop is CACDKRDTWSWDTRQMFF. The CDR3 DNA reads TGTGCCTGTGACAAGCGGGATACGTGGTCCTGGGACACCCGACAGATGTTTTTC.

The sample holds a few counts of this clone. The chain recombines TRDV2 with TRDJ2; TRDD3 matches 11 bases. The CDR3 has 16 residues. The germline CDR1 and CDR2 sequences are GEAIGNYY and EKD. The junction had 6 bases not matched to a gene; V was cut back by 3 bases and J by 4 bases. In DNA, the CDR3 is TGTGCCTGTGACGTACTGGGGGATAAAAAGACAGCACAACTCTTCTTT. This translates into CACDVLGDKKTAQLFF.

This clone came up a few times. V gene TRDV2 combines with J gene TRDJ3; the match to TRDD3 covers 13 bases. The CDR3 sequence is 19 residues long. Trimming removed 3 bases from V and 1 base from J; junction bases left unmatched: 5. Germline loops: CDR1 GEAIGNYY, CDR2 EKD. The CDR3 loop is CACDPILGDTSWDTRQMFF. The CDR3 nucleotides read TGTGCCTGTGACCCAATACTGGGGGATACGTCCTGGGACACCCGACAGATGTTTTTC.

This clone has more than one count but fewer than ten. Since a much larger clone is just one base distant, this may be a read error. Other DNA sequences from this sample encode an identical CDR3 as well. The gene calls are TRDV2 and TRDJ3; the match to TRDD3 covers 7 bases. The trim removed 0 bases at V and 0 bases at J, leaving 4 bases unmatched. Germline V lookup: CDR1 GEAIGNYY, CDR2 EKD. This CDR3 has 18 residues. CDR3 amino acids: CACDTGGFSSWDTRQMFF. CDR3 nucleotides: TGTGCCTGTGACACCGGGGGATTCAGCTCCTGGGACACCCGACAGATGTTTTTC.